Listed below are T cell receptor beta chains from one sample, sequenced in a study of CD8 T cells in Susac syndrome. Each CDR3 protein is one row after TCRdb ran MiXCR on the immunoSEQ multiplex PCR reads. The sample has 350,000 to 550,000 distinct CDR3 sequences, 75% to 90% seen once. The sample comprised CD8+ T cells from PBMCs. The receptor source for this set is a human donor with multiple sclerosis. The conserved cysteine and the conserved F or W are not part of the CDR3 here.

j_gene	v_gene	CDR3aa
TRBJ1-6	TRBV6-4	ASKPARESNSPLH
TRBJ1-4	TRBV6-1	ASSEPPWTVVNEKLF
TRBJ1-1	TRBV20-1	SAMGQGDKPVMNTEAF
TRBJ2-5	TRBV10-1	ASSPRQGLDQETQY
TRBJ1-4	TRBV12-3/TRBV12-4	ASSQNNEKLF
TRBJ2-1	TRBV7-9	ASSSSGLGNEQF
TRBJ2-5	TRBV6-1	ASSDPDRGAETQY
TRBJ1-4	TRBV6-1	ASTLTTGSNEKLF
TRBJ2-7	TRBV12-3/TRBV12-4	ASSSAFYEQY
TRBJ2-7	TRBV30	ACSLPGQGTYEQY
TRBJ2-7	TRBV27	ASSWGGNYEQY
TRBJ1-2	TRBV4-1	ASSQDSSPPLGYGYT